The 26 T cell receptor beta chains reported below all come from one sample, sequenced in a study of radiotherapy plus CTLA-4 blockade in lung cancer (dated by TCRdb to the late 2010s). Libraries came from the immunoSEQ multiplex PCR assay. TCRdb retrieved this table from immuneACCESS and kept in-frame rearrangements only. Not all clones are present; in checked studies, unresolved V genes account for under half, and no reason is known for the remainder. Here the sample has 50,000 to 65,000 clones; 77% occur a single time. 2.4% of the sample lies in the top ten. Sample: peripheral blood, taken from a patient treated with radiotherapy plus ipilimumab. These receptors were obtained from a human donor with non-small cell lung cancer whose response to radiotherapy plus ipilimumab could not be evaluated.

This clone was observed once. The chain couples TRBV18 to TRBJ2-2; 9 bases fit TRBD2. J lost 2 bases, V lost 4 bases, and 11 bases had no gene match. This CDR3 is built from 18 residues. The germline V gene has CDR1 KGHSH and CDR2 LQKENI. CDR3 sequence: CASSRRMVAGANTGELFF. CDR3 sequence (DNA): TGTGCCAGCTCACGGAGAATGGTAGCGGGGGCCAACACCGGGGAGCTGTTTTTT.

The chain couples TRBV7-2 to TRBJ2-1, with 8 bases matching TRBD2. This CDR3 spans 15 amino acids. Germline CDR1 is SGHTA and CDR2 is FQGNSA. J was trimmed by 6 bases and V by 1 base; bases with no gene match: 5. CDR3 DNA: TGTGCCAGCAGCTTAGGGAGCGGGAGTGTCAATGAGCAGTTCTTC. This translates into CASSLGSGSVNEQFF. Using reference TRBV7-2 and TRBJ2-1 for the parts outside the CDR3, the full variable domain is GAGVSQSPSNKVTEKGKDVELRCDPISGHTALYWYRQSLGQGLEFLIYFQGNSAPDKSGLPSDRFSAERTGGSVSTLTIQRTQQEDSAVYLCASSLGSGSVNEQFFGPGTRLTVL.

This clone was seen just once. This sequence joins TRBV15 and TRBJ2-5; 7 bases align to TRBD1. The length of the CDR3 is 16 residues. Germline CDR1 reads LNHNV; CDR2 reads YYDKDF (reference sequence). After removal of 0 bases from V and 5 bases from J, the junction contained 9 bases not matched to a gene. CDR3: CATSRDLDRVRETQYF. The CDR3 DNA sequence: TGTGCCACCAGCAGAGATCTCGACAGGGTGAGGGAGACCCAGTACTTC.

The V and J genes are TRBV6-5 and TRBJ1-5, with a possible D match to TRBD1 (5 bases). V was cut by 5 bases and J by 5 bases, with 10 bases left in between. CDR3 length: 13 residues. Germline V gene sequence: CDR1 MNHEY, CDR2 SVGAGI. The CDR3 DNA follows: TGTGCCAGCAGTCAGGGTAGGGATCAGCCCCAGCATTTT. Its protein product is CASSQGRDQPQHF.

This chain connects TRBV19 to TRBJ1-2; D remains unclear. Germline CDR1 LNHDA, CDR2 SQIVND (reference sequence). V gave up 4 bases and J gave up 3 bases, with 12 bases separating them. The CDR3 loop spans 14 amino acids. The CDR3 DNA reads TGTGCCAGTAGTAAAATGTCCGGGGACTATGGCTACACCTTC. It is translated as CASSKMSGDYGYTF.

The chain links TRBV18 to TRBJ2-7, with no clear D. The CDR3 sequence is 12 residues long. CDR1 KGHSH and CDR2 LQKENI come from the germline V gene. Deletions cut 6 bases from V and 0 bases from J, with 6 bases between. The CDR3 coding sequence is TGTGCCAGCTCTACGGGCTCCTACGAGCAGTACTTC. Amino acid sequence: CASSTGSYEQYF.

The chain recombines TRBV27 with TRBJ1-6; 7 bases line up with TRBD1. The germline CDR1 and CDR2 sequences are MNHEY and SMNVEV (reference sequence). The CDR3 extends over 15 amino acids. Germline trimming cut 6 bases from V and 5 bases from J; bases unmatched to any gene: 7. CDR3 loop: CASRSDRVNNSPLHF. DNA of the CDR3: TGTGCCAGCAGATCCGACAGGGTAAATAATTCACCCCTCCACTTT.

This chain connects TRBV18 to TRBJ1-1; D is unclear. CDR1 and CDR2 (germline): KGHSH, LQKENI. V lost 3 bases and J lost 5, with 10 bases in between. CDR3 length equals 13 residues. This CDR3 reads CASSPLPGTEAFF. CDR3 bases: TGTGCCAGCTCACCTCTCCCGGGAACTGAAGCTTTCTTT.

The CDR3 region has the DNA TGCGCCAGCAGCCAGTCCGGGACAGGGGTACAAGAGACCCAGTACTTC. It is translated as CASSQSGTGVQETQYF. This chain links TRBV4-1 with TRBJ2-5, with 10 nucleotides matching TRBD1. The CDR3 length is 16 residues. CDR1 MGHRA and CDR2 YSYEKL come from the germline V gene. After removal of 3 bases from V and 2 bases from J, the junction contained 6 bases not matched to a gene.

Note on this clone: Other DNA sequences in the sample encode the same CDR3. CDR3 protein: CASRAGSFAAEQFF. The DNA for the CDR3 is TGTGCCAGTAGGGCAGGGTCATTCGCGGCGGAGCAGTTCTTC. J is TRBJ2-1 and V is TRBV19, with D perhaps TRBD1 (5 bases). The length of the CDR3 is 14 residues. CDR1 is LNHDA and CDR2 is SQIVND in the germline V gene (reference sequence). V shed 6 bases and J shed 10 bases, with 19 bases lying between them. Variable domain in full (rest from reference TRBV19 and TRBJ2-1): DGGITQSPKYLFRKEGQNVTLSCEQNLNHDAMYWYRQDPGQGLRLIYYSQIVNDFQKGDIAEGYSVSREKKESFPLTVTSAQKNPTAFYLCASRAGSFAAEQFFGPGTRLTVL.

This clone was detected a few times. The chain recombines TRBV15 with TRBJ2-4, with TRBD2 identical over 13 bases. Germline assignment: CDR1 LNHNV and CDR2 YYDKDF (reference sequence). Trimming at V came to 3 bases and at J to 8 bases, leaving 16 bases not matched to a gene. The length of the CDR3 is 19 residues. CDR3 coding DNA: TGTGCCACCAGCAGGGTTGCGGGACTAGCGGGATTGGGCGTACACATTCAGTACTTC. Translating it yields CATSRVAGLAGLGVHIQYF.

This chain connects TRBV4-1 to TRBJ2-7, with D maybe TRBD2 (5 bases). Germline V CDR1 and CDR2: MGHRA, YSYEKL. V was clipped by 1 base and J by 3 bases, with 10 bases between them. The CDR3 is 14 amino acids. CDR3 protein: CASSQGERGYEQYF. The CDR3 DNA is TGCGCCAGCAGCCAAGGAGAACGGGGCTACGAGCAGTACTTC.

V is TRBV7-9 and J is TRBJ2-7, with 7 bases lining up with TRBD1. With V trimmed by 5 bases and J by 0 bases, 10 bases remained unmatched. The CDR3 sequence is 16 residues long. Per germline, CDR1 SEHNR and CDR2 FQNEAQ (reference sequence). In nucleotides, the CDR3 is TGTGCCAGCAGCCCGAGCCTCCGGGACAGCTCCTACGAGCAGTACTTC. Protein product: CASSPSLRDSSYEQYF.

The V and J genes are TRBV29-1 and TRBJ1-2; D may be TRBD1 (5 bases). The CDR3 runs 13 residues. Germline V gene sequence: CDR1 SQVTM, CDR2 ANQGSEA. V was shortened by 5 bases and J by 5 bases, with 15 bases between the two germline ends. CDR3 DNA: TGCAGCGTTCTCCAACCGCAGGGATATGGCTACACCTTC. Amino acids: CSVLQPQGYGYTF.

V gene TRBV6-5 combines with J gene TRBJ1-4, with 9 nucleotides matching TRBD1. The V and J ends lost 7 bases and 8 bases, in that order; junction bases with no gene match: 11. The germline V gene has CDR1 MNHEY and CDR2 SVGAGI. This CDR3 region has 15 residues. The DNA for the CDR3 is TGTGCCAGCAAGGGACAGGGTGGAATAAGAGAAAAACTGTTTTTT. Its protein product is CASKGQGGIREKLFF.

The chain joins TRBV15 to TRBJ2-3; maybe TRBD2 (6 bases). Germline CDR1 LNHNV, CDR2 YYDKDF (reference sequence). This CDR3 has 15 amino acids. The germline V and J ends were trimmed by 8 bases and 2 bases, with 17 bases remaining between them. CDR3 sequence reads: CATAEEGEFTDTQYF. In nucleotides, the CDR3 is TGTGCCACCGCCGAGGAGGGAGAATTCACAGATACGCAGTATTTT.

The CDR3 nucleotides read TGCGCCAGCAGCTTGGCCGCCGGCCAAGAGACCCAGTACTTC. Its protein is CASSLAAGQETQYF. The rearrangement uses TRBV5-1 and TRBJ2-5, with D unclear. CDR3 length: 14 residues. CDR1 SGHRS and CDR2 YFSETQ come from the germline V gene. Trimming cost V 0 bases and J 1 base, with 7 bases left between them.

The V gene is TRBV5-1, the J gene TRBJ1-4, with D possibly TRBD1 on 6 matching bases. The V end was cut by 0 bases, the J end by 5 bases, with 11 bases between. The germline V gene encodes CDR1 SGHRS and CDR2 YFSETQ. The CDR3 runs to 15 residues. CDR3 region: CASSLEGRGNEKLFF. The CDR3 bases are TGCGCCAGCAGCTTGGAAGGCAGGGGAAATGAAAAACTGTTTTTT.

This clone was observed once. The rearrangement joins TRBV7-8 to TRBJ2-3, with D perhaps matching TRBD2 (5 bases). V lost 5 bases and J 7 bases, leaving 19 bases between the germline ends. This CDR3 has 15 residues. Per the germline V gene, CDR1 is SGHVS and CDR2 is FQNEAQ. CDR3 loop: CASSAFLEGDNTQYF. The DNA of the CDR3 is TGTGCCAGCAGCGCCTTCCTCGAGGGAGACAATACGCAGTATTTT.

About this clone: Other nucleotide sequences in the sample specify the same CDR3. The rearrangement uses TRBV7-9 and TRBJ1-1; 10 positions match TRBD1. This CDR3 spans 14 amino acids. J gave up 5 bases and V 5 bases, and 5 bases lay outside the gene matches. Germline V gives CDR1 SEHNR, CDR2 FQNEAQ (reference sequence). The CDR3 spells CASSQRQGATEAFF. CDR3 bases: TGTGCCAGCAGCCAGCGACAGGGGGCTACTGAAGCTTTCTTT.

V usage is TRBV28 and J usage is TRBJ1-3, with TRBD1 identical over 7 bases. After removal of 2 bases from V and 4 bases from J, the junction contained 8 bases not matched to a gene. CDR3 length: 16 residues. Germline CDR1 is MDHEN and CDR2 is SYDVKM. CDR3 sequence (DNA): TGTGCCAGCAGTTTAATTATAGGGGGCGTAGGAAACACCATATATTTT. Its translation is CASSLIIGGVGNTIYF.

In this sample, this clone turned up once. The chain recombines TRBV4-2 with TRBJ1-1; D is undetermined. Trimming took off 7 bases at V and 5 bases at J, with 20 bases between the two ends. The germline V gene has CDR1 LGHNA and CDR2 YNFKEQ. The CDR3 has 15 residues. CDR3 sequence: CASTEDRTGGTEAFF. The DNA for the CDR3 is TGTGCCAGCACGGAAGATCGGACCGGAGGGACTGAAGCTTTCTTT.

The chain recombines TRBV19 with TRBJ2-3; 8 bases are a match to TRBD2. Germline V gene data show CDR1 as LNHDA and CDR2 as SQIVND (reference sequence). The V gene end was trimmed by 6 bases and the J gene end by 0 bases; junction bases not matched to a gene: 2. This CDR3 contains 14 residues. CDR3 amino acids: CASSQRESTDTQYF. CDR3 bases: TGTGCCAGTAGCCAGCGGGAGAGCACAGATACGCAGTATTTT. Combining the CDR3 with reference TRBV19 and TRBJ2-3 gives the whole variable domain DGGITQSPKYLFRKEGQNVTLSCEQNLNHDAMYWYRQDPGQGLRLIYYSQIVNDFQKGDIAEGYSVSREKKESFPLTVTSAQKNPTAFYLCASSQRESTDTQYFGPGTRLTVL.

The V call is TRBV19, the J call TRBJ2-2, with 7 positions matching TRBD1. The junction had 9 bases not matched to a gene; V was cut back by 7 bases and J by 4 bases. This CDR3 is 15 amino acids long. Germline V gene lookup returns CDR1 LNHDA and CDR2 SQIVND (reference sequence). CDR3 DNA sequence: TGTGCCAGTACCGGCGACAGGGTTGTCACCGGGGAGCTGTTTTTT. Protein: CASTGDRVVTGELFF. Using reference TRBV19 and TRBJ2-2 for the parts outside the CDR3, the full variable domain is DGGITQSPKYLFRKEGQNVTLSCEQNLNHDAMYWYRQDPGQGLRLIYYSQIVNDFQKGDIAEGYSVSREKKESFPLTVTSAQKNPTAFYLCASTGDRVVTGELFFGEGSRLTVL.

This sequence joins TRBV19 and TRBJ2-1, with 10 bases lining up with TRBD2. The junction had 3 bases not matched to a gene; V was cut back by 6 bases and J by 4 bases. The CDR3 runs 14 residues. Looked up from germline, CDR1 is LNHDA and CDR2 is SQIVND (reference sequence). CDR3 coding DNA: TGTGCCAGTAGCCGGACTAGCGGTTACAATGAGCAGTTCTTC. Translating it yields CASSRTSGYNEQFF.

The rearrangement uses TRBV30 and TRBJ1-1; 7 bases are shared with TRBD1. CDR3 size: 16 residues. The germline gives CDR1 GTSNPN, CDR2 SVGIG (reference sequence). The ends lost 3 bases at V and 10 bases at J; junction bases unmatched: 20. The DNA of the CDR3 is TGTGCCTGGAGGTTGGAATCCGGGACAGTACGATGGGCAGCTTTCTTT. Its translation: CAWRLESGTVRWAAFF. The full variable domain, in which reference TRBV30 and TRBJ1-1 provide the parts outside the CDR3, is SQTIHQWPATLVQPVGSPLSLECTVEGTSNPNLYWYRQAAGRGLQLLFYSVGIGQISSEVPQNLSASRPQDRQFILSSKKLLLSDSGFYLCAWRLESGTVRWAAFFGQGTRLTVV.